The present T cell receptor (beta chain) was sequenced within a study of cytomegalovirus exposure and HLA in healthy donors. Overall study findings and caveats: Most TCR sequences were rare, but some public TCRs occurred in many donors. Reports indicate that TCR beta sequences accurately predicted the HLA-A and HLA-B alleles of most subjects. Indistinguishability led to the exclusion of some V segments, TRBV6-2 and TRBV6-3 included.

Notes on this clone: The antigen is unknown.

The CDR3 has 14 amino acids. Per the germline V gene, CDR1 is GTSNPN and CDR2 is SVGIG (reference sequence). Trimming stripped 2 bases from V and 0 bases from J, with 10 bases between. PCR involved 60 Vbeta and 13 Jbeta primers. Sequencing was performed with immunoSEQ multiplex PCR; in TCRdb, only in-frame clones are kept and a portion is missing. This sample yields 130,000 to 150,000 clones, of which approximately 80% are seen a single time; under 4.5% belongs to the top ten. The chain uses TRBV30 and TRBJ1-1; D may be TRBD1 (5 bases). This clonotype was sampled from a man in his forties or fifties in good health and CMV-seropositive. Sequencing was performed on PBMCs. The DNA of the CDR3 is TGTGCCTGGAGTAAGGGGCTACTGAACACTGAAGCTTTCTTT. As protein: CAWSKGLLNTEAFF.